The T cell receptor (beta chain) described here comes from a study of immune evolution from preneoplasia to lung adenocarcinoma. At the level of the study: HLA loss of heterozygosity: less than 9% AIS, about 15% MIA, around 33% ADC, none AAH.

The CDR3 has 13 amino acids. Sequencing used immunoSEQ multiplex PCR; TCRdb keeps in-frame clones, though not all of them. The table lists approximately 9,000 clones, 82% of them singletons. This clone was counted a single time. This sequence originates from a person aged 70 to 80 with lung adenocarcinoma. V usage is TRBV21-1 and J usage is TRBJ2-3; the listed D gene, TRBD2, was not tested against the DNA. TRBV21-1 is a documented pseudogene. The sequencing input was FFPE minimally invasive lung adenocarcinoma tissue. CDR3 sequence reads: CASSKVLADTQYF. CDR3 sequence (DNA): TGTGCCAGCAGCAAAGTTCTCGCAGATACGCAGTATTTT.